This T cell receptor (beta chain) was observed in a study of Ad26.COV2.S vaccination and SARS-CoV-2 variants. The CDR3 extends over 16 amino acids. After removal of 0 bases from V and 4 bases from J, the junction contained 4 bases not matched to a gene. Germline CDR1 reads MNHEY; CDR2 reads SVGAGI. Indicated treatment: some 19 received Ad26.COV2.S at low or high dose, single or two shots; about five received placebo; per-sample allocation not given. At day 63 after the first vaccine or placebo injection, samples were drawn. Study findings and constraints: The analyses of TCR breadth and depth may have understated the size of total T cell responses.

Comment on this clone: Its antigen is currently unknown.

Sequencing was performed with immunoSEQ multiplex PCR; in TCRdb, only in-frame clones are kept and a portion is missing. The table shows about 680,000 clones, with around 89% occurring only once. The sequencing here drew on peripheral blood, taken in a trial of Ad26.COV2.S vaccine versus placebo. V is TRBV6-5 and J is TRBJ2-2; 8 bases are a match to TRBD1. This clonotype was sampled from a person aged 18 to 59 who received the Ad26.COV2.S COVID-19 vaccine or a placebo. The CDR3 sequence: CASSYSGTGATGELFF. CDR3 nucleotide sequence: TGTGCCAGCAGTTACTCCGGGACAGGAGCCACCGGGGAGCTGTTTTTT.